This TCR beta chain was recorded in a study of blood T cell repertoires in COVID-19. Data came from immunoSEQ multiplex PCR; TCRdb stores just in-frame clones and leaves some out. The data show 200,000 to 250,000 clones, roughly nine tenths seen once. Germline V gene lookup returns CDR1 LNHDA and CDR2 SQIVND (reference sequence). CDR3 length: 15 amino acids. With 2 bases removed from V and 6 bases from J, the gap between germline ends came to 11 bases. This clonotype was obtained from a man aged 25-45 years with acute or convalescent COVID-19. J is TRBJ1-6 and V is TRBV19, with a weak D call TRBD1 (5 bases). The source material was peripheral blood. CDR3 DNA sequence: TGTGCCAGTAGTATAAGGCTACAGGCTAATTCACCCCTCCACTTT. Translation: CASSIRLQANSPLHF.